The source of this T cell receptor (beta chain) is a study of cytomegalovirus exposure and HLA in healthy donors. Study background: Earlier sequencing of 150 million to 200 million T cells yielded 100 million to 120 million unique TCR beta sequences. The study's findings and limits: Certain indistinguishable V segments, among them TRBV6-2 and TRBV6-3, were excluded. A later analysis by the authors found several of the most significant clusters apparently linked to common viral pathogens. The authors later found most CMV-associated TCR beta chains appeared HLA-restricted.

Comments on this clone: Its antigen is still unknown.

From germline, CDR1 is SGDLS and CDR2 YYNGEE. CDR3 size: 14 residues. V was clipped by 2 bases and J by 9 bases, with 15 bases between them. PCR used 60 Vbeta primers and 13 Jbeta primers. The assay was immunoSEQ multiplex PCR, and TCRdb's table has in-frame clones only and misses some. The data contain over 65,000 clones, 75% to 85% of them singletons. This sequence originates from a human donor in good health. The chain carries TRBV9 and TRBJ2-1; weak D call: TRBD2 (6 bases). Sequenced material: PBMCs. The CDR3 bases are TGTGCCAGCAGCGTGAGGGGAGGATCTGGTGAGCAGTTCTTC. This gives the protein CASSVRGGSGEQFF.